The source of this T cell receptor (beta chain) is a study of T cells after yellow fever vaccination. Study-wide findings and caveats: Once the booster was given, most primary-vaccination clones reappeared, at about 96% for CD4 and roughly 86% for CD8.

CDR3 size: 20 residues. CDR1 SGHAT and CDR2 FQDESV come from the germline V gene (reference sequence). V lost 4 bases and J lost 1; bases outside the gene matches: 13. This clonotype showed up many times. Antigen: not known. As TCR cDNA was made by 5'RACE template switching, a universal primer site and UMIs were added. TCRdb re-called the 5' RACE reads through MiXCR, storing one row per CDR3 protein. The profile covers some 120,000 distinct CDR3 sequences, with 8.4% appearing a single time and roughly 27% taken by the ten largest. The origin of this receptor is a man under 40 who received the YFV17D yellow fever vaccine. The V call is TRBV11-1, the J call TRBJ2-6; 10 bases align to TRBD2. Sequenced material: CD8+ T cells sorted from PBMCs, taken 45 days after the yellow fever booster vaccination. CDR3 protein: CASSSIQLAGERSGANVLTF. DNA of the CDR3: TGTGCCAGCAGCTCGATCCAGCTAGCGGGAGAAAGGTCTGGGGCCAACGTCCTGACTTTC.